This note documents a single T cell receptor (beta chain) sequence. This sample stems from a study of blood T cell repertoires in COVID-19. Produced via immunoSEQ multiplex PCR; TCRdb's table is partial and in-frame only. This table has approximately 70,000 clones, roughly 87% appearing once. The germline gives CDR1 SGHKS, CDR2 YYEKEE (reference sequence). The junction had 6 bases not matched to a gene; V was cut back by 0 bases and J by 1 base. This CDR3 has 16 amino acids. This sequence originates from a human donor in a cohort sampled during active COVID-19. Material: peripheral blood. The chain employs TRBV5-5 and TRBJ1-1, with TRBD1 matching 7 bases. The CDR3 DNA follows: TGTGCCAGCAGCTTGGAAACAGGGGAATGGAACACTGAAGCTTTCTTT. Translated: CASSLETGEWNTEAFF.